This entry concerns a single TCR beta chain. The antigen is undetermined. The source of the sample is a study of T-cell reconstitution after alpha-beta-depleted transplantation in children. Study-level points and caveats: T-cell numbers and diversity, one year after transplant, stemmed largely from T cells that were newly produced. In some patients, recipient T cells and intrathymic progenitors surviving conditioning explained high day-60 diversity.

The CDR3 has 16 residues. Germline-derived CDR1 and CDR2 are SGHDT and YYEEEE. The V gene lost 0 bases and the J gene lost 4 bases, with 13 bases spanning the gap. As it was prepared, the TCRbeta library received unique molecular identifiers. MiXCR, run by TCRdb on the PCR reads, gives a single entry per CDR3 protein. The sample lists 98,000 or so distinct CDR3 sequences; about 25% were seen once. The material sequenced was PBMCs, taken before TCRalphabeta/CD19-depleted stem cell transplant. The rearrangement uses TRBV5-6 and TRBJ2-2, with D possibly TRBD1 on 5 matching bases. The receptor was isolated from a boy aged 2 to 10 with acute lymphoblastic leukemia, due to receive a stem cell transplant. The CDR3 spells CASSLVGREVTGELFF. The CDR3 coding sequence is TGTGCCAGCAGCTTGGTGGGCAGGGAAGTCACCGGGGAGCTGTTTTTT. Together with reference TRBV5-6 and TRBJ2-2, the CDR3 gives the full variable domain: DAGVTQSPTHLIKTRGQQVTLRCSPKSGHDTVSWYQQALGQGPQFIFQYYEEEERQRGNFPDRFSGHQFPNYSSELNVNALLLGDSALYLCASSLVGREVTGELFFGEGSRLTVL.